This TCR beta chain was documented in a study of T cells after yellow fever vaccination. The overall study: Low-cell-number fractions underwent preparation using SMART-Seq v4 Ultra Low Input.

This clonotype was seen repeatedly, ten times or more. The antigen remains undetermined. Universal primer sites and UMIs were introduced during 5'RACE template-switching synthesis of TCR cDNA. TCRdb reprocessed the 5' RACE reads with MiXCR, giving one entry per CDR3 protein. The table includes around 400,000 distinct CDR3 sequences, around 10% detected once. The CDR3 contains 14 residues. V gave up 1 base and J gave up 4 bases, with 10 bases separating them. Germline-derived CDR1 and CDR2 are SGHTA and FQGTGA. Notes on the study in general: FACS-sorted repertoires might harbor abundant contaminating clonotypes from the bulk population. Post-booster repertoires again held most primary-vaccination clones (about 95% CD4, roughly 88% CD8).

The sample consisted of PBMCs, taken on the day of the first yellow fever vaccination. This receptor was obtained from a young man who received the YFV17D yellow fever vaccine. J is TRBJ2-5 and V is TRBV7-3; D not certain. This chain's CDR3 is CASSLSRWGETQYF. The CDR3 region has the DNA TGTGCCAGCAGCTTAAGTCGGTGGGGAGAGACCCAGTACTTC. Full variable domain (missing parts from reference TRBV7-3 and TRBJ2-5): GAGVSQTPSNKVTEKGKYVELRCDPISGHTALYWYRQSLGQGPEFLIYFQGTGAADDSGLPNDRFFAVRPEGSVSTLKIQRTERGDSAVYLCASSLSRWGETQYFGPGTRLLVL.